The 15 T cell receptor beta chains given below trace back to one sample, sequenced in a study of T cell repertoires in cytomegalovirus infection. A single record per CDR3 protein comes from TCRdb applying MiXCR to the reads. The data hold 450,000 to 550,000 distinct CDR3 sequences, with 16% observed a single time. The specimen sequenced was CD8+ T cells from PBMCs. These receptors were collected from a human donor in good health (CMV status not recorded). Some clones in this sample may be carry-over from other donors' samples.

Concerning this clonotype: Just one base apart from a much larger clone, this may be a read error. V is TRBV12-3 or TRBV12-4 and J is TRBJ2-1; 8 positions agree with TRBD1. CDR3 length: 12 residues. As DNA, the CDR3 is TGTGCCAACAGTTCAGGGGGCACTGAGCAGTTCTTC. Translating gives CANSSGGTEQFF.

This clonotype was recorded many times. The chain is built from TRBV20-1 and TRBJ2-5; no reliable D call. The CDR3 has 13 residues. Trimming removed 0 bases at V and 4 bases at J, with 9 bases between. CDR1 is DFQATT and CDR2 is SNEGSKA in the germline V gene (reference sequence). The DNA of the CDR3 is TGCAGTGCTAGAGAGGGCAGATTAGAGACCCAGTACTTC. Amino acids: CSAREGRLETQYF.

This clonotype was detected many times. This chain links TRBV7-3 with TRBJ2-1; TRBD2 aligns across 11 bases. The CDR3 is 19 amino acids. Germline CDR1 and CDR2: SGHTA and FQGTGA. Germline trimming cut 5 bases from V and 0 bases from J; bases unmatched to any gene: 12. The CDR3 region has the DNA TGTGCCAGCAGCCCCGAGCGACTAGCGGGGCCACTCTCCTACAATGAGCAGTTCTTC. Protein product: CASSPERLAGPLSYNEQFF. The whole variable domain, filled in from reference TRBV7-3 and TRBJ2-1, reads GAGVSQTPSNKVTEKGKYVELRCDPISGHTALYWYRQSLGQGPEFLIYFQGTGAADDSGLPNDRFFAVRPEGSVSTLKIQRTERGDSAVYLCASSPERLAGPLSYNEQFFGPGTRLTVL.

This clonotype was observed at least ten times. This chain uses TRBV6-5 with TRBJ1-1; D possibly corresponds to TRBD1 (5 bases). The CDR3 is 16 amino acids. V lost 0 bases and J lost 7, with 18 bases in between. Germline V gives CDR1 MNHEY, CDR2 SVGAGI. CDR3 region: CASSYSEGRGEDEAFF. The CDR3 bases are TGTGCCAGCAGTTACTCTGAGGGGAGAGGGGAAGATGAAGCTTTCTTT.

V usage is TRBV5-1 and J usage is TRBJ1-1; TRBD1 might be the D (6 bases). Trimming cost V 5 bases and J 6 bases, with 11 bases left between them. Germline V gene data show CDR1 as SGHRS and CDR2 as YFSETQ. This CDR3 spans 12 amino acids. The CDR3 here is CASRSGAPEAFF. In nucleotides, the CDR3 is TGCGCCAGCAGGTCGGGGGCGCCTGAAGCTTTCTTT.

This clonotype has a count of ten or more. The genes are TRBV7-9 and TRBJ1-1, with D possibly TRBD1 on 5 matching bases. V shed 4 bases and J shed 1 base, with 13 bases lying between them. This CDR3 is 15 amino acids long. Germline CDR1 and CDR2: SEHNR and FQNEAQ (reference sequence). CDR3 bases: TGTGCCAGCAGCTCTCGGGGGGGGGAGAACACTGAAGCTTTCTTT. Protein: CASSSRGGENTEAFF.

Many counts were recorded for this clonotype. CDR3 amino acids: CASGDRGREKAYEQYF. The CDR3 region has the DNA TGTGCCAGCGGGGACAGGGGGCGCGAGAAGGCCTACGAGCAGTACTTC. V and J are TRBV7-8 and TRBJ2-7; 12 bases are a match to TRBD1. The CDR3 runs to 16 residues. Germline V gene data show CDR1 as SGHVS and CDR2 as FQNEAQ. The V and J ends lost 8 bases and 2 bases, in that order; junction bases with no gene match: 10.

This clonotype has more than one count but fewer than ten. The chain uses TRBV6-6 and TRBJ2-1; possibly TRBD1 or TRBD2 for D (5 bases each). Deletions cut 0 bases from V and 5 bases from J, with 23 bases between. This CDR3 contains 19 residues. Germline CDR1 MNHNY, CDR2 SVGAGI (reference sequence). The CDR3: CASSYSPPGTVSTDNEQFF. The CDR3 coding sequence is TGTGCCAGCAGTTACTCCCCTCCCGGGACGGTTTCCACCGACAATGAGCAGTTCTTC.

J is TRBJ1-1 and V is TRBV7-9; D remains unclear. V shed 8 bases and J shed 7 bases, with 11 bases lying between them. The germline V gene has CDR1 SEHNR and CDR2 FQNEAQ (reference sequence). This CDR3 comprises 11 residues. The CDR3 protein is CASHSRGEAFF. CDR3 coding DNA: TGTGCCAGCCATTCCCGGGGTGAAGCTTTCTTT.

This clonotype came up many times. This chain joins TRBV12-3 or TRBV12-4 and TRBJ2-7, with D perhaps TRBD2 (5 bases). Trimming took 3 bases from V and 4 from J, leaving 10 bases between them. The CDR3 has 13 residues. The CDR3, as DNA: TGTGCCAGCAGTTTTGAGGGAGAGTACGAGCAGTACTTC. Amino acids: CASSFEGEYEQYF.

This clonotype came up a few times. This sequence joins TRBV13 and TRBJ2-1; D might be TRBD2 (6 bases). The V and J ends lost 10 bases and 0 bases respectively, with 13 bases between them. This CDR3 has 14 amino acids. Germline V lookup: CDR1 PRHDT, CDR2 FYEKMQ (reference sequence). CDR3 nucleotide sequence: TGTGCCACCTCCCGGGGGAACTCCTACAATGAGCAGTTCTTC. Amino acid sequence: CATSRGNSYNEQFF.

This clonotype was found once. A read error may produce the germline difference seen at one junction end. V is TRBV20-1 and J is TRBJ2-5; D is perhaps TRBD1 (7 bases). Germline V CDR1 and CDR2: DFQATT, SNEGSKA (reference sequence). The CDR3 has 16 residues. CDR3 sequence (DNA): TGTAGTGCTAGCCTCCGACAGGGATGGCGGGGCGAGACCCAGTACTTC. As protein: CSASLRQGWRGETQYF.

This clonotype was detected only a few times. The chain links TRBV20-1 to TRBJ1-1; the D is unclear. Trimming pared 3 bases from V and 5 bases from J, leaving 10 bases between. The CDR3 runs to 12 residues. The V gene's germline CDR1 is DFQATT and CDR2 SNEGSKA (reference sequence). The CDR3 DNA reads TGCAGTGCTAGTCCTTTAATTACTGAAGCTTTCTTT. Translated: CSASPLITEAFF.

The CDR3 sequence is CASSHSEGYQETQYF. Here the CDR3 DNA reads TGTGCCAGCAGCCACAGCGAGGGGTACCAAGAGACCCAGTACTTC. The chain couples TRBV7-9 to TRBJ2-5, with D perhaps matching TRBD1 or TRBD2 (5 bases each). V lost 5 bases and J lost 0, with 13 bases in between. The germline V gene encodes CDR1 SEHNR and CDR2 FQNEAQ (reference sequence). CDR3 size: 15 residues. Based on the CDR3 plus reference TRBV7-9 and TRBJ2-5, the full variable domain is DTGVSQNPRHKITKRGQNVTFRCDPISEHNRLYWYRQTLGQGPEFLTYFQNEAQLEKSRLLSDRFSAERPKGSFSTLEIQRTEQGDSAMYLCASSHSEGYQETQYFGPGTRLLVL.

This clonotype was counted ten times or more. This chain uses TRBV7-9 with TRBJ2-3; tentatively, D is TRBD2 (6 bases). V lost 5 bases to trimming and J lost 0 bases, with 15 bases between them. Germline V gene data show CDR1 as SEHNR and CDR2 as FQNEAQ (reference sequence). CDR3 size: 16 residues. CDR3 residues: CASSLRIGGSTDTQYF. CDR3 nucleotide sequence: TGTGCCAGCAGCCTACGTATCGGGGGTAGCACAGATACGCAGTATTTT.